Below, 30 T cell receptor beta chains from the same sample are listed, as sequenced in a study of control samples from healthy donors and cancer patients. Sequencing used immunoSEQ multiplex PCR; TCRdb keeps in-frame clones, though not all of them. The sample lists approximately 100,000 clones, roughly 92% occurring once. Material: blood. All receptors derive from a human donor in good health. The donor label of this sample is uncertain.

J is TRBJ1-6 and V is TRBV18; D is undetermined. The CDR3 length is 13 residues. The V gene lost 6 bases and the J gene lost 11 bases, with 14 bases spanning the gap. Germline assignment: CDR1 KGHSH and CDR2 LQKENI. CDR3 sequence reads: CASSWASEAPLHF. The CDR3 region has the DNA TGTGCCAGCTCTTGGGCCTCCGAGGCACCCCTCCACTTT.

The chain couples TRBV5-5 to TRBJ2-4; the match to TRBD1 covers 9 bases. The germline CDR1 and CDR2 sequences are SGHKS and YYEKEE (reference sequence). The CDR3 extends over 15 amino acids. The junction had 2 bases not matched to a gene; V was cut back by 0 bases and J by 4 bases. CDR3 coding DNA: TGTGCCAGCAGCTTGGAGGGACAGGGAAAAAACATTCAGTACTTC. Translating gives CASSLEGQGKNIQYF.

The rearrangement links TRBV7-2 to TRBJ1-1, with 12 bases fitting TRBD1. Germline V lookup: CDR1 SGHTA, CDR2 FQGNSA. The CDR3 sequence is 14 residues long. J was trimmed by 10 bases and V by 5 bases; bases with no gene match: 8. In nucleotides, the CDR3 is TGTGCCAGCAGCAGGGGACAGGGGGCCGGTGGAGCTTTCTTT. Protein product: CASSRGQGAGGAFF.

The chain is built from TRBV3-1 (or the pseudogene TRBV3-2) and TRBJ1-1, with D unclear. V gave up 1 base and J gave up 5 bases, with 5 bases separating them. This CDR3 has 12 amino acids. Germline V lookup: CDR1 LGHDT, CDR2 YNNKEL (reference sequence). The DNA for the CDR3 is TGTGCCAGCAGCCAAGGACGAACTGAAGCTTTCTTT. As protein: CASSQGRTEAFF.

The chain uses TRBV9 and TRBJ2-2, with 7 bases that match TRBD1. This CDR3 comprises 18 residues. Germline V gene sequence: CDR1 SGDLS, CDR2 YYNGEE. J was trimmed by 2 bases and V by 2 bases; bases with no gene match: 12. CDR3 coding DNA: TGTGCCAGCAGCGTGGGACAGACACACATGATTAACACCGGGGAGCTGTTTTTT. It is translated as CASSVGQTHMINTGELFF.

The chain employs TRBV2 and TRBJ1-2; unclear D gene. Germline CDR1 and CDR2: SNHLY and FYNNEI. Trimming shortened V by 6 bases and J by 2 bases, and 13 bases separated the two germline ends. The CDR3 length is 14 residues. The CDR3: CASRAPGTNYGYTF. The CDR3 nucleotides are TGTGCCAGCAGGGCCCCGGGAACCAACTATGGCTACACCTTC.

The V and J genes are TRBV5-6 and TRBJ1-6, with no clear D. From germline, CDR1 is SGHDT and CDR2 YYEEEE. V shed 0 bases and J shed 7 bases, with 5 bases lying between them. The CDR3 is made up of 13 amino acids. The CDR3 coding sequence is TGTGCCAGCAGCTTGGGAAAGAATTCACCCCTCCACTTT. This gives the protein CASSLGKNSPLHF.

The chain recombines TRBV27 with TRBJ2-7; D gene ambiguous. From germline, CDR1 is MNHEY and CDR2 SMNVEV (reference sequence). This CDR3 contains 14 residues. V dropped 6 bases and J dropped 6 bases, with 18 bases sitting between them. This CDR3 reads CASRIGAEVIEQYF. The DNA of the CDR3 is TGTGCCAGCAGAATAGGCGCGGAAGTAATCGAGCAGTACTTC.

This chain links TRBV12-3 or TRBV12-4 with TRBJ2-3, with TRBD1 identical over 7 bases. The CDR3 runs to 12 residues. V shed 5 bases, J shed 7 bases, and the junction held 3 bases outside the gene matches. The CDR3 sequence is CASSVDRNTQYF. The DNA for the CDR3 is TGTGCCAGCAGTGTGGACAGGAATACGCAGTATTTT.

This chain uses TRBV28 with TRBJ1-5; no firm D call. Trimming left V 5 bases short and J 8 bases short, with 10 bases between. Germline assignment: CDR1 MDHEN and CDR2 SYDVKM. The CDR3 runs to 12 residues. This CDR3 reads CASSRTTEPQHF. CDR3 nucleotide sequence: TGTGCCAGCAGTCGCACGACGGAGCCCCAGCATTTT.

This sequence joins TRBV11-2 and TRBJ2-2; D may match TRBD1 or TRBD2 (6 bases each). Trimming shortened V by 4 bases and J by 6 bases, and 24 bases separated the two germline ends. There are 18 residues in the CDR3. Germline V gene data show CDR1 as SGHAT and CDR2 as FQNNGV. In nucleotides, the CDR3 is TGTGCCAGCAGCTCCGTCAAAGGGGGGCCCCGGGGCGCCGGGGAGCTGTTTTTT. Protein sequence: CASSSVKGGPRGAGELFF.

This clone was seen more than once but under ten times. The chain is built from TRBV24-1 and TRBJ2-7; D gene unclear. V lost 2 bases to trimming and J lost 5 bases, with 6 bases between them. Germline lookup yields CDR1 KGHDR and CDR2 SFDVKD. The length of the CDR3 is 12 residues. This CDR3 is CATSDYWDEQYF. The CDR3 nucleotides are TGTGCCACCAGTGATTACTGGGACGAGCAGTACTTC.

The rearrangement links TRBV15 to TRBJ2-3; TRBD1 might be the D (8 bases). Trimming shortened V by 3 bases and J by 5 bases, and 18 bases separated the two germline ends. Germline V gene lookup returns CDR1 LNHNV and CDR2 YYDKDF (reference sequence). The CDR3 extends over 16 amino acids. Here the CDR3 reads CATSRPTGGGQDTQYF. CDR3 coding DNA: TGTGCCACCAGCAGGCCTACAGGGGGAGGGCAAGATACGCAGTATTTT.

Concerning this clone itself: Sequence at one end of the junction differs from germline and may be a read error. The DNA for the CDR3 is TGTGCTAGCAAGGTGGGGGACCCCCAGAGGACAGATACGCAGTATTTT. Translated: CASKVGDPQRTDTQYF. The chain carries TRBV7-7 and TRBJ2-3; D is perhaps TRBD1 or TRBD2 (5 bases each). Germline assignment: CDR1 SSHAT and CDR2 FNYEAQ (reference sequence). The CDR3 is 16 residues long.

J is TRBJ2-2 and V is TRBV5-1, with 11 bases fitting TRBD1. The V gene end was trimmed by 4 bases and the J gene end by 5 bases; junction bases not matched to a gene: 4. The CDR3 consists of 15 residues. Germline CDR1 SGHRS, CDR2 YFSETQ. The CDR3 loop is CASSPGQGATGELFF. The CDR3 bases are TGCGCCAGCAGCCCTGGACAGGGGGCAACCGGGGAGCTGTTTTTT.

The chain combines TRBV18 with TRBJ2-2; possibly TRBD1 for D (5 bases). V was shortened by 5 bases and J by 5 bases, with 9 bases between the two germline ends. The germline V gene encodes CDR1 KGHSH and CDR2 LQKENI. The CDR3 has 13 amino acids. CDR3 nucleotides: TGTGCCAGCTCATCCCAGGGAACCGGGGAGCTGTTTTTT. It codes for CASSSQGTGELFF.

The genes are TRBV30 and TRBJ1-2; 7 positions match TRBD1. J was trimmed by 5 bases and V by 3 bases; bases with no gene match: 9. Germline-derived CDR1 and CDR2 are GTSNPN and SVGIG (reference sequence). The CDR3 length is 14 residues. The CDR3 loop is CAWSRDSSGYGYTF. In DNA, the CDR3 is TGTGCCTGGAGCCGGGACAGCTCGGGGTATGGCTACACCTTC.

The chain carries TRBV29-1 and TRBJ2-1; a possible D gene is TRBD1 (6 bases). Trimming took 7 bases from V and 7 from J, leaving 11 bases between them. Per the germline V gene, CDR1 is SQVTM and CDR2 is ANQGSEA. The CDR3 spans 11 residues. CDR3 DNA sequence: TGCAGCGGGGGACACTTGAATGAGCAGTTCTTC. Residues: CSGGHLNEQFF.

The chain uses TRBV6-5 and TRBJ2-7; D gene ambiguous. Germline loops: CDR1 MNHEY, CDR2 SVGAGI. CDR3 size: 15 residues. V was clipped by 6 bases and J by 3 bases, with 18 bases between them. DNA for the CDR3: TGTGCCAGCAGCCAAATGGGGTATTTGGGCTACGAGCAGTACGTC. Its protein is CASSQMGYLGYEQYV.

V usage is TRBV7-6 and J usage is TRBJ2-2, with a weak D call TRBD1 (6 bases). The CDR3 runs 16 residues. Trimming pared 0 bases from V and 2 bases from J, leaving 10 bases between. Germline V gene lookup returns CDR1 SGHVS and CDR2 FNYEAQ. As DNA, the CDR3 is TGTGCCAGCAGCTTAGCGTGGACAGTCAACACCGGGGAGCTGTTTTTT. It codes for CASSLAWTVNTGELFF.

J is TRBJ2-5 and V is TRBV12-5; D is tentatively TRBD1 or TRBD2 (5 bases each). Trimming stripped 5 bases from V and 2 bases from J, with 9 bases between. Germline CDR1 LGHNT, CDR2 FRNRAP. This CDR3 has 13 residues. CDR3 sequence reads: CASGLGTQETQYF. CDR3 nucleotide sequence: TGTGCTAGTGGTCTCGGGACGCAAGAGACCCAGTACTTC.

The chain carries TRBV6-6 and TRBJ2-7, with D unresolved. V lost 2 bases to trimming and J lost 6 bases, with 11 bases between them. The CDR3 is made up of 13 amino acids. Germline V gene lookup returns CDR1 MNHNY and CDR2 SVGAGI (reference sequence). CDR3 nucleotides: TGTGCCAGCAGTTACCCCCAGTATCCCGAGCAGTACTTC. Protein: CASSYPQYPEQYF.

The V and J genes are TRBV6-1 and TRBJ2-1; D possibly corresponds to TRBD2 (5 bases). Trimming took off 2 bases at V and 2 bases at J, with 16 bases between the two ends. From germline, CDR1 is MNHNS and CDR2 SASEGT. The CDR3 extends over 17 amino acids. In nucleotides, the CDR3 is TGTGCCAGCAGTGAAATGGTGGCCCTCGGGGCCTACAATGAGCAGTTCTTC. This encodes CASSEMVALGAYNEQFF.

The V and J genes are TRBV6-5 and TRBJ1-5; tentative D call: TRBD1 (5 bases). Trimming left V 5 bases short and J 5 bases short, with 16 bases between. Germline-derived CDR1 and CDR2 are MNHEY and SVGAGI. There are 15 residues in the CDR3. As DNA, the CDR3 is TGTGCCAGCAGTCCCCGCAGGGCCACCCATCAGCCCCAGCATTTT. This codes for CASSPRRATHQPQHF.

The J gene is TRBJ2-5, the V gene TRBV5-1, with 10 bases fitting TRBD1. CDR3 length: 16 residues. Germline CDR1 SGHRS, CDR2 YFSETQ. V was clipped by 4 bases and J by 1 base; unmatched bases: 7. In DNA form, the CDR3 reads TGCGCCAGCAGCCCCGGACAGGGGGATACCCAAGAGACCCAGTACTTC. Amino acids: CASSPGQGDTQETQYF.

This chain joins TRBV15 and TRBJ2-5; 7 bases fit TRBD2. CDR3 size: 16 residues. The junction had 6 bases not matched to a gene; V was cut back by 0 bases and J by 2 bases. In germline, CDR1 is LNHNV, CDR2 YYDKDF (reference sequence). CDR3 nucleotide sequence: TGTGCCACCAGCAGAGATTGGCTAGCGGTTCAAGAGACCCAGTACTTC. Protein sequence: CATSRDWLAVQETQYF.

The V gene is TRBV25-1, the J gene TRBJ1-4; possibly TRBD1 for D (5 bases). Germline CDR1 MGHDK, CDR2 SYGVNS. The length of the CDR3 is 16 residues. V lost 0 bases and J 3 bases, leaving 11 bases between the germline ends. CDR3 nucleotides: TGTGCCAGCAGTGAATATAGGGAGGGGTCTAATGAAAAACTGTTTTTT. This translates into CASSEYREGSNEKLFF.

This rearrangement joins TRBV19 to TRBJ2-1; TRBD2 matches 9 bases. The CDR3 sequence is 17 residues long. V lost 4 bases, J lost 0 bases, and 7 bases stayed unmatched. CDR1 is LNHDA and CDR2 is SQIVND in the germline V gene (reference sequence). In DNA, the CDR3 is TGTGCCAGTAGTACCGCCCTAGCGGGGAACTCCTACAATGAGCAGTTCTTC. Protein product: CASSTALAGNSYNEQFF.

The table lists this clone with a count of one. CDR3 in DNA: TGTGCCAGCAGTGTACTAGCGGGGGGGCGTGAGCAGTACTTC. Translation gives CASSVLAGGREQYF. The chain employs TRBV2 and TRBJ2-7, with TRBD2 matching over 13 bases. The CDR3 contains 14 residues. V lost 4 bases, J lost 7 bases, and 4 bases stayed unmatched. The germline V gene encodes CDR1 SNHLY and CDR2 FYNNEI.

This sequence joins TRBV6-2 or TRBV6-3 and TRBJ1-5; a possible D gene is TRBD1 (6 bases). V lost 0 bases to trimming and J lost 5 bases, with 8 bases between them. This CDR3 comprises 14 residues. The germline gives CDR1 MNHEY, CDR2 SVGEGT. CDR3 protein: CASSYSGGHQPQHF. The CDR3 bases are TGTGCCAGCAGTTACTCTGGGGGGCATCAGCCCCAGCATTTT.